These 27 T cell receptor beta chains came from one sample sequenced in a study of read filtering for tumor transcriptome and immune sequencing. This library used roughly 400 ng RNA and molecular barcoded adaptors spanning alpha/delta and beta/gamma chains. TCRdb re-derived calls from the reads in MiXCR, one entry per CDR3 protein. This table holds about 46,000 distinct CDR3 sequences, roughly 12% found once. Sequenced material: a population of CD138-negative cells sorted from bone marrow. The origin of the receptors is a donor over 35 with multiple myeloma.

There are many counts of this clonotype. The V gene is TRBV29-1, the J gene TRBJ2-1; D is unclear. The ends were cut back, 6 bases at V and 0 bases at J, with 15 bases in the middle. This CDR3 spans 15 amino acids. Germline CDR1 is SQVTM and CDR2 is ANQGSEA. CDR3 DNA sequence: TGCAGCGTGGGCATTGGTTTGAGCTCCTACAATGAGCAGTTCTTC. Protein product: CSVGIGLSSYNEQFF.

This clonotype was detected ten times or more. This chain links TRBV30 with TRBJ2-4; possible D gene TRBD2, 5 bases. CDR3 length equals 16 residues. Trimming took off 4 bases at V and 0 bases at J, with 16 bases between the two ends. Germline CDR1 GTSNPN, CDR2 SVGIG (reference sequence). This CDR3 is CAWKRGTPLAKNIQYF. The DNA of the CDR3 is TGTGCCTGGAAACGGGGAACCCCCTTAGCCAAAAACATTCAGTACTTC. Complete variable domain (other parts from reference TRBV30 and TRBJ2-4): SQTIHQWPATLVQPVGSPLSLECTVEGTSNPNLYWYRQAAGRGLQLLFYSVGIGQISSEVPQNLSASRPQDRQFILSSKKLLLSDSGFYLCAWKRGTPLAKNIQYFGAGTRLSVL.

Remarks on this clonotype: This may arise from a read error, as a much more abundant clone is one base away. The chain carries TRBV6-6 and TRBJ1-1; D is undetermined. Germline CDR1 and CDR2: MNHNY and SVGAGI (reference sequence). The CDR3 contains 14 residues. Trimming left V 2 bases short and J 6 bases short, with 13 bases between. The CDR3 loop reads CASSYGVGLAEAFF. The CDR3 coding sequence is TGTGCCAGCAGTTACGGGGTCGGTCTCGCTGAAGCTTTCTTT.

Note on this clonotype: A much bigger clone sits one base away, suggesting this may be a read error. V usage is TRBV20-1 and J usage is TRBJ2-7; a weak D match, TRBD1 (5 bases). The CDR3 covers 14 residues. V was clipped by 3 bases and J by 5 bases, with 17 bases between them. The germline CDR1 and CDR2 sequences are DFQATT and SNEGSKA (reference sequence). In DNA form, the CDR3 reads TGCAGTGCTAGCCCGTTGGGGCGGAACCACGAGCAGTACTTC. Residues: CSASPLGRNHEQYF.

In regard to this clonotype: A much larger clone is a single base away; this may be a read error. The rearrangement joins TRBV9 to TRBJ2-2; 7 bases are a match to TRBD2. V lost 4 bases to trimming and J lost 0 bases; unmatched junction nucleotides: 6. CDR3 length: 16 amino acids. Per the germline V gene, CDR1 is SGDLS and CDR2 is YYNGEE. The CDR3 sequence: CASSYELASNTGELFF. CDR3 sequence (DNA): TGTGCCAGCAGCTACGAACTAGCGTCGAACACCGGGGAGCTGTTTTTT.

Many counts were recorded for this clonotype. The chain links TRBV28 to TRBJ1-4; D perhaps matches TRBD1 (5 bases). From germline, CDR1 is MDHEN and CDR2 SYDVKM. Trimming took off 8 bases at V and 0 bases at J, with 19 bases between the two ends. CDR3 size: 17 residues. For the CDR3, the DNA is TGTGCCAGCGTCTCTTCAGGAGGGGTCTCAACTAATGAAAAACTGTTTTTT. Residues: CASVSSGGVSTNEKLFF.

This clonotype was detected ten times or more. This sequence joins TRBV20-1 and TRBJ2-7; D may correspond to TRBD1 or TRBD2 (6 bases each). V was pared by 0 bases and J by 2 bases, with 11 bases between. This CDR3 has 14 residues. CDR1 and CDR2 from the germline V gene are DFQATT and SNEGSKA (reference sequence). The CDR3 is CSARESGAAYEQYF. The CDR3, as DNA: TGCAGTGCTAGAGAATCGGGGGCCGCCTACGAGCAGTACTTC.

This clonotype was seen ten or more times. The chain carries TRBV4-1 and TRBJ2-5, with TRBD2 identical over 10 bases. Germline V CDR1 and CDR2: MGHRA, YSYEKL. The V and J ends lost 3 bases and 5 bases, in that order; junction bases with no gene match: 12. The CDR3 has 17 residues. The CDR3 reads CASSQSLAGMYTETQYF. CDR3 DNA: TGCGCCAGCAGCCAGTCACTAGCGGGAATGTATACGGAGACCCAGTACTTC.

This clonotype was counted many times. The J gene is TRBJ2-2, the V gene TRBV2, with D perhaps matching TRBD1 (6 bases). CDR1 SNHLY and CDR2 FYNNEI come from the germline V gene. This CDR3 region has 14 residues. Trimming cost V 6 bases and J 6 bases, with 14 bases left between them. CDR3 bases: TGTGCCAGCAGCCTCAACAGGGCCGCCGGGGAGCTGTTTTTT. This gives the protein CASSLNRAAGELFF.

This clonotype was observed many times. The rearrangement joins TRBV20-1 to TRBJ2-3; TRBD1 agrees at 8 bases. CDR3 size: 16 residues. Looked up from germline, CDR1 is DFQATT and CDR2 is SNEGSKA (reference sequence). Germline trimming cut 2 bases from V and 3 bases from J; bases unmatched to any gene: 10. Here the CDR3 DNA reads TGCAGTGCTAGACCCCCCCCCAGGGGGCGGACAGATACGCAGTATTTT. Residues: CSARPPPRGRTDTQYF.

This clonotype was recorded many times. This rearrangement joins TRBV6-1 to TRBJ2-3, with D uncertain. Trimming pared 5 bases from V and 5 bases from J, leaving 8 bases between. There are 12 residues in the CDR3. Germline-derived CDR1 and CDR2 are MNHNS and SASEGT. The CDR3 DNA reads TGTGCCAGCAGTCCAACCAAAGATACGCAGTATTTT. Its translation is CASSPTKDTQYF.

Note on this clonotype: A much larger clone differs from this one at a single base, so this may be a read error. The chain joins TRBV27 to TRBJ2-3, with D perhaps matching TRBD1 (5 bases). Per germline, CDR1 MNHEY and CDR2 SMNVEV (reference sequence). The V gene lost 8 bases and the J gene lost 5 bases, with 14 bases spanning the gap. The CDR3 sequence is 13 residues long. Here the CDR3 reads CASCWRQLDTQYF. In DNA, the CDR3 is TGTGCCAGCTGTTGGAGACAGTTAGATACGCAGTATTTT.

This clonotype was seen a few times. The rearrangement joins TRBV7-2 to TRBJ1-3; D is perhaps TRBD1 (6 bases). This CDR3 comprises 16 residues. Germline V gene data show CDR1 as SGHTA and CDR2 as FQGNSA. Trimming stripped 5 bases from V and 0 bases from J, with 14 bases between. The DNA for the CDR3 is TGTGCCAGCAGCCCGACACAGGGCCTCTCTGGAAACACCATATATTTT. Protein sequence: CASSPTQGLSGNTIYF. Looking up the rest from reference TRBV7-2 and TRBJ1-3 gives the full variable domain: GAGVSQSPSNKVTEKGKDVELRCDPISGHTALYWYRQSLGQGLEFLIYFQGNSAPDKSGLPSDRFSAERTGGSVSTLTIQRTQQEDSAVYLCASSPTQGLSGNTIYFGEGSWLTVV.

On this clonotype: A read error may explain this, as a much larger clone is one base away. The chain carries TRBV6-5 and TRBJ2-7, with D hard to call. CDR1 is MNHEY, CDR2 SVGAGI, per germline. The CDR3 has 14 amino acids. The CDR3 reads CASSNQERSYGQYF. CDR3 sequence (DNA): TGTGCCAGCAGTAACCAAGAAAGGTCCTACGGGCAGTACTTC.

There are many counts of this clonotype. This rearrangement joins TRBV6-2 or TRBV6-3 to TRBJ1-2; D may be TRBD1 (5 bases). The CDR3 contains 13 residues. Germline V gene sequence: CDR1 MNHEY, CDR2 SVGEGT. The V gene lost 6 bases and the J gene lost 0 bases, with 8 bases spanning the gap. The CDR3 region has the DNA TGTGCCAGCAGACAGACAGCTAACTATGGCTACACCTTC. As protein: CASRQTANYGYTF.

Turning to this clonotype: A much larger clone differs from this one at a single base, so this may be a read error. DNA of the CDR3: TGCAGCGTTGGACGCCCGGGGACTAGCGGGATTAGCTCCTACAATGAGCAGTTCTTC. Translating it yields CSVGRPGTSGISSYNEQFF. The genes are TRBV29-1 and TRBJ2-1; TRBD2 matches 13 bases. CDR3 length: 19 amino acids. V was clipped by 4 bases and J by 0 bases; unmatched bases: 12. The germline CDR1 and CDR2 sequences are SQVTM and ANQGSEA.

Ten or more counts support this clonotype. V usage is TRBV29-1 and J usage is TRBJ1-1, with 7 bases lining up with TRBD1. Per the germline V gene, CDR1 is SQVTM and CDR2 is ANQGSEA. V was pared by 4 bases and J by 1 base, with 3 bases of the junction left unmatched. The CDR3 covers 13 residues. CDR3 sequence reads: CSVVGQWNTEAFF. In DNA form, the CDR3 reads TGCAGCGTTGTGGGACAGTGGAACACTGAAGCTTTCTTT.

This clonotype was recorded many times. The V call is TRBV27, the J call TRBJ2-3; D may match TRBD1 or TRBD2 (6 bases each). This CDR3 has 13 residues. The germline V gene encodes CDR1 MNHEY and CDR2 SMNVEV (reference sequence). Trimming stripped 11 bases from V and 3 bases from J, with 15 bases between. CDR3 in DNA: TGTGCCGACGGGGGCGGATCTACAGATACGCAGTATTTT. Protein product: CADGGGSTDTQYF.

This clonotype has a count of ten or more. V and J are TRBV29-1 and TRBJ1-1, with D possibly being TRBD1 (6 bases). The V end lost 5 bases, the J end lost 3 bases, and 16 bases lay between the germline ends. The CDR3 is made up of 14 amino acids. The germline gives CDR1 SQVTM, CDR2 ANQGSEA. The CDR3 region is CSVHGTRSYTEAFF. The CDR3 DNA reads TGCAGCGTTCACGGGACACGGAGCTACACTGAAGCTTTCTTT.

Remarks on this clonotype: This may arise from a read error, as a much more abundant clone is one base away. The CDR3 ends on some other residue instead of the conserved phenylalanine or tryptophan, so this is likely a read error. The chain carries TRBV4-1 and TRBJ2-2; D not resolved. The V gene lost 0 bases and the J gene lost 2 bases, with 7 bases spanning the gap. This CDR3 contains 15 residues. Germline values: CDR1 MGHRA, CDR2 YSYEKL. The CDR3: CASSQEVGNTGELFL. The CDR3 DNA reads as TGCGCCAGCAGCCAAGAGGTGGGAAACACCGGGGAGCTGTTTTTA.

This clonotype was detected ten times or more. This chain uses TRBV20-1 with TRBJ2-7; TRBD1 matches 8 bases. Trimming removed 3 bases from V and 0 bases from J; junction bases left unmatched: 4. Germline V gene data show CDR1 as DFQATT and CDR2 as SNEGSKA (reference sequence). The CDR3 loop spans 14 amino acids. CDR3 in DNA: TGCAGTGCTAGCAGGACAGGGCCCTCCTACGAGCAGTACTTC. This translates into CSASRTGPSYEQYF.

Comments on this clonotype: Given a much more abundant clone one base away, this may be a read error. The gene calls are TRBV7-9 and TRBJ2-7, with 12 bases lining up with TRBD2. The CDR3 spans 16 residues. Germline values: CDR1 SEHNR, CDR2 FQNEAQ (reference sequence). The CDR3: CASSLRTSGNWREQDF. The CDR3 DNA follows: TGTGCCAGCAGCCTGCGGACTAGCGGGAACTGGCGTGAGCAGGACTTC.

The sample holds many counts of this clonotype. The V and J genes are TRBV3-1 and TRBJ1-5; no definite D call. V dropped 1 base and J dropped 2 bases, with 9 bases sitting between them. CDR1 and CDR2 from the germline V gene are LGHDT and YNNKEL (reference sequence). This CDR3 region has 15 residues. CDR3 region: CASSQGPGGNQPQHF. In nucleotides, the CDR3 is TGTGCCAGCAGCCAAGGACCAGGTGGCAATCAGCCCCAGCATTTT.

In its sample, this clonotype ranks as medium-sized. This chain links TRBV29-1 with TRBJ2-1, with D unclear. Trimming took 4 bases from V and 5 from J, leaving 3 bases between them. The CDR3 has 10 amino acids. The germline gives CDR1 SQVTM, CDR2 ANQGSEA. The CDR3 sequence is CSVGHNEQFF. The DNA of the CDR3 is TGCAGCGTTGGTCACAATGAGCAGTTCTTC.

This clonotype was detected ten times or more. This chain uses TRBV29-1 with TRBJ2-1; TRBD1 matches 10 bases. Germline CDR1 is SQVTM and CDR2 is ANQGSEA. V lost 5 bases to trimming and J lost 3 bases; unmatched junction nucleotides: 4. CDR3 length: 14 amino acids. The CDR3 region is CSVSRDRGYNEQFF. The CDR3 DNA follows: TGCAGCGTTAGCCGGGACAGGGGCTACAATGAGCAGTTCTTC.

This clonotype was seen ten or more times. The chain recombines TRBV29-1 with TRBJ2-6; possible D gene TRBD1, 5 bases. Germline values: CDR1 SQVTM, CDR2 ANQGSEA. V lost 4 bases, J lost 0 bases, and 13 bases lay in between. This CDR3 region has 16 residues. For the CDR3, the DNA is TGCAGCGTTGCCGTGGACATTAACTCTGGGGCCAACGTCCTGACTTTC. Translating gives CSVAVDINSGANVLTF.

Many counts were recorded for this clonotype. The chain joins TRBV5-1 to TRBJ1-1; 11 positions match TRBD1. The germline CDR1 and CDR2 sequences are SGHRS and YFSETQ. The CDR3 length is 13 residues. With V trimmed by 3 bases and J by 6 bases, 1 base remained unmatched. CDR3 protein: CASSWDRGAEAFF. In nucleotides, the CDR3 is TGCGCCAGCAGCTGGGACAGGGGGGCTGAAGCTTTCTTT.